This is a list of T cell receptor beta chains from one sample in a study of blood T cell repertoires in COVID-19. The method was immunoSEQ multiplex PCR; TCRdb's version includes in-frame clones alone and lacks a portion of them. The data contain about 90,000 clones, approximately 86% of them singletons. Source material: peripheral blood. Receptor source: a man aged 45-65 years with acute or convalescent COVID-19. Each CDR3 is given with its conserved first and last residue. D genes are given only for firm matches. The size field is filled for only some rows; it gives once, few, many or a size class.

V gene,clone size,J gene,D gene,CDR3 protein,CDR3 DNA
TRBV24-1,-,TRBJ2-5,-,CATSEGGGETQYF,TGTGCCACCAGTGAGGGAGGGGGGGAGACCCAGTACTTC
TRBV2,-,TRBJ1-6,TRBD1,CASSVETGGNSPLHF,TGTGCCAGCAGTGTGGAGACAGGGGGTAATTCACCCCTCCACTTT
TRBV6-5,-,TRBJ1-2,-,CASSSKSTGNYGYTF,TGTGCCAGCAGTTCAAAAAGCACAGGGAACTATGGCTACACCTTC
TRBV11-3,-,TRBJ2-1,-,CASSPRMEGGEQFF,TGTGCCAGCAGCCCTCGGATGGAGGGAGGTGAGCAGTTCTTC
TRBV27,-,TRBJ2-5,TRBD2,CASSSSGLRGETQYF,TGTGCCAGCAGTTCTAGCGGACTGAGGGGTGAGACCCAGTACTTC
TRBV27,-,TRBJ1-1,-,CASSLNRAATEAFF,TGTGCCAGCAGTTTAAACAGGGCCGCAACTGAAGCTTTCTTT
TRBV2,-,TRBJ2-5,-,CASTVQETQYF,TGTGCCAGCACTGTACAAGAGACCCAGTACTTC
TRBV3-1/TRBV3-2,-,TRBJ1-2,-,CASSRLYGYTF,TGTGCCAGCAGCCGACTCTATGGCTACACCTTC
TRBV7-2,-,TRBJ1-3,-,CASSLGAGTGNTIYF,TGTGCCAGCAGCTTAGGGGCAGGGACTGGAAACACCATATATTTT
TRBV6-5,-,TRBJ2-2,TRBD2,CASSYSGRAGTGELFF,TGTGCCAGCAGTTACTCAGGGAGGGCCGGTACCGGGGAGCTGTTTTTT
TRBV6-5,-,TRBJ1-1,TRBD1,CASSRRQGNTEAFF,TGTGCCAGCAGCCGAAGACAGGGGAACACTGAAGCTTTCTTT
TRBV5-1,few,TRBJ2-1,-,CASSDPGTDNEQFF,TGCGCCAGCAGCGATCCAGGGACTGATAATGAGCAGTTCTTC
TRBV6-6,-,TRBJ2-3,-,CASGHLGDTQYF,TGTGCCAGCGGACATTTAGGGGATACGCAGTATTTT
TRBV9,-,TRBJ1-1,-,CASSAPGSRTTNTEAFF,TGTGCCAGCAGCGCCCCGGGGAGCCGGACTACGAACACTGAAGCTTTCTTT
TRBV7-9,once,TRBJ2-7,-,CASSSGLGGQYF,TGTGCCAGCAGCTCGGGCCTGGGAGGGCAGTACTTC
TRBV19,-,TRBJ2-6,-,CASSIGQEAAGANVLTF,TGTGCCAGTAGTATAGGACAGGAGGCGGCTGGGGCCAACGTCCTGACTTTC
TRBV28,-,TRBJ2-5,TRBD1,CASSRRTGQETQYF,TGTGCCAGCAGCCGACGGACAGGGCAAGAGACCCAGTACTTC
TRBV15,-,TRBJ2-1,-,CATSRPKPGTAYNEQFF,TGTGCCACCAGCAGACCTAAACCGGGGACTGCCTACAATGAGCAGTTCTTC
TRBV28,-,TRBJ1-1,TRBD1,CASSPSGQGAEAFF,TGTGCCAGCAGTCCCTCGGGACAGGGGGCCGAAGCTTTCTTT
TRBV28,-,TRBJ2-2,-,CASRLGQLNTGELFF,TGTGCCAGCAGGTTAGGACAGCTTAACACCGGGGAGCTGTTTTTT
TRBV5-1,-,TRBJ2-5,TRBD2,CASSYLAGGETQYF,TGCGCCAGCAGTTACCTAGCGGGGGGAGAGACCCAGTACTTC
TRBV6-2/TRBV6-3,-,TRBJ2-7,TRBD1,CASSYRGQGVDEQYF,TGTGCCAGCAGTTACCGGGGACAGGGTGTTGACGAGCAGTACTTC
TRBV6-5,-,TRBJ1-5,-,CASSSRVNQPQHF,TGTGCCAGCAGCAGCCGGGTCAATCAGCCCCAGCATTTT
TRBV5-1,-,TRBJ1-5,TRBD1,CASSDGTVNQPQHF,TGCGCCAGCAGCGACGGGACAGTCAATCAGCCCCAGCATTTT
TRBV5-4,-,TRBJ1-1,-,CASSLTGEGQKAFF,TGTGCCAGCAGCCTCACGGGGGAGGGGCAGAAAGCTTTCTTT
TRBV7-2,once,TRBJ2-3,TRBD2,CASSLMGGTPDTQYF,TGTGCCAGCAGCTTAATGGGGGGGACTCCAGATACGCAGTATTTT
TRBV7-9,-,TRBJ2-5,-,CASSLSPVETQYF,TGTGCCAGCAGCTTATCCCCTGTAGAGACCCAGTACTTC